These T cell receptor beta chains were read from a single sample in a study of CXCR3-negative and CXCR3-positive naive CD8 T cells. TCRdb re-analyzed the 5' RACE reads; it lists each CDR3 protein once, without DNA. The sample data list about 8,500 distinct CDR3 sequences. Sequenced material: naive CXCR3- CD8+ T cells from blood. Receptors were obtained from a human donor in good health. Some clones in this sample may be carry-over from other donors' samples. Both conserved end residues are part of each CDR3. Clone size is shown for a subset of rows, as once, few, many or a class of expanded clone.

TRBJ1-1	medium-sized	TRBV4-3	CASSQGGVNTEAFF
TRBJ2-7	-	TRBV10-2	CASSDSNRRDEQYF
TRBJ1-1	-	TRBV29-1	CSSGLSTEAFF
TRBJ2-1	medium-sized	TRBV14	CASSHPPRDGYNEQFF
TRBJ2-1	medium-sized	TRBV25-1	CASIGGYNEQFF
TRBJ1-1	-	TRBV19	CASSDGPSGMNTEAFF
TRBJ2-7	-	TRBV7-9	CASSPQDSASYEQYF
TRBJ2-2	-	TRBV2	CASSPWTGGWAGELFF
TRBJ2-7	medium-sized	TRBV29-1	CSVGTSGEQYF
TRBJ1-2	-	TRBV29-1	CSVEGDRARLWYGYTF
TRBJ1-2	medium-sized	TRBV14	CASSQRGRTYGYTF
TRBJ1-2	-	TRBV29-1	CSARTGADYGYTF
TRBJ2-5	medium-sized	TRBV19	CASSIDGSGETQYF
TRBJ2-3	-	TRBV20-1	CSARTGGSSDTQYF
TRBJ1-1	-	TRBV7-6	CASSLVSIGQNTEAFF
TRBJ2-1	medium-sized	TRBV20-1	CSASDTGTPLYNEQFF
TRBJ2-7	-	TRBV15	CATSRLPRTVPEQYF
TRBJ1-4	medium-sized	TRBV7-9	CASSSGQKEELFF
TRBJ2-1	medium-sized	TRBV4-1	CASSQGYNEQFF
TRBJ2-3	medium-sized	TRBV11-2	CASSSGTSGSENTQYF
TRBJ2-1	medium-sized	TRBV13	CASSPRLAGGPYNEQFF
TRBJ2-3	medium-sized	TRBV14	CASSQVGTVHSGTDTQYF
TRBJ2-1	-	TRBV3-1	CASSQDDSSYNEQFF
TRBJ2-1	-	TRBV28	CASSEDSSSYNEQFF
TRBJ1-2	-	TRBV5-1	CASSPDDAYYGYTF
TRBJ2-1	-	TRBV12-3/TRBV12-4	CASSSIYGYNEQFF
TRBJ1-1	-	TRBV11-2	CASSYTGGTEAFF
TRBJ1-2	medium-sized	TRBV7-9	CASSPTARGPTNYGYTF
TRBJ2-7	medium-sized	TRBV29-1	CSVDQAEGYEQYF
TRBJ2-2	-	TRBV20-1	CSARPANTGELFF
TRBJ1-2	-	TRBV4-3	CASSQGVLSYGYTF
TRBJ2-1	-	TRBV6-2/TRBV6-3	CASSHPDGLAGSAYNEQFF
TRBJ1-1	-	TRBV12-3/TRBV12-4	CASSFAGDTEAFF
TRBJ1-2	medium-sized	TRBV30	CAWSSGDYGYTF
TRBJ2-2	-	TRBV29-1	CSVVWSLAGELFF
TRBJ1-1	medium-sized	TRBV12-3/TRBV12-4	CATGTVNTEAFF
TRBJ2-1	medium-sized	TRBV11-2	CASSVGGEQFF
TRBJ1-4	-	TRBV29-1	CSVSEEDRYYEKLFF
TRBJ1-1	-	TRBV5-1	CASSLEPGADTEAFF
TRBJ1-1	medium-sized	TRBV29-1	CSSTPPRSTEAFF
TRBJ2-1	medium-sized	TRBV6-2/TRBV6-3	CASSSPPSGIEGGEQFF
TRBJ2-1	-	TRBV20-1	CSARERASGRWNEQFF
TRBJ1-1	-	TRBV5-4	CASSLGTGDTEAFF
TRBJ2-1	medium-sized	TRBV7-8	CASSLRPGLSGNEQFF
TRBJ1-1	-	TRBV5-1	CASSFIPGGRTTEAFF
TRBJ2-7	-	TRBV6-5	CASSSLSSGEPYEQYF
TRBJ2-2	-	TRBV6-5	CASSYSFSASRSGELFF
TRBJ2-5	medium-sized	TRBV12-3/TRBV12-4	CASNRGRGETQYF
TRBJ1-1	-	TRBV7-9	CASSLGSEAFF
TRBJ2-3	medium-sized	TRBV20-1	CSARLLSGSGGPGDTQYF
TRBJ2-2	-	TRBV28	CASSRSGTGSHGELFF